The 30 T cell receptor beta chains below come from one sample, sequenced in a study of blood T cells in healthy people across ages. For the second PCR, which ran for about 6 to 11 cycles, a sample-barcoded 5' primer and a J-beta primer mix were used. TCRdb re-called the 5' RACE reads with MiXCR, one entry per CDR3 protein. The data hold about 1.4 million distinct CDR3 sequences, with approximately 60% observed a single time. The specimen sequenced was blood. The receptor set was obtained from a man aged 18-30 years in good health.

The rearrangement links TRBV7-8 to TRBJ1-1; D remains unclear. V lost 2 bases and J 1 base, leaving 17 bases between the germline ends. This CDR3 spans 17 amino acids. The germline gives CDR1 SGHVS, CDR2 FQNEAQ. CDR3 protein: CASSLPPGETENTEAFF. In nucleotides, the CDR3 is TGTGCCAGCAGCTTACCCCCCGGGGAAACGGAGAACACTGAAGCTTTCTTT.

The rearrangement uses TRBV5-1 and TRBJ2-2; 10 bases are a match to TRBD1. The V gene end was trimmed by 0 bases and the J gene end by 7 bases; junction bases not matched to a gene: 6. Germline V gives CDR1 SGHRS, CDR2 YFSETQ. CDR3 size: 16 residues. The CDR3 reads CASSLGQGARGGELFF. The CDR3 bases are TGCGCCAGCAGCTTGGGACAGGGGGCGCGTGGCGGGGAGCTGTTTTTT.

The chain employs TRBV4-3 and TRBJ1-5, with 7 bases identical to TRBD1. The CDR3 length is 14 residues. Germline lookup yields CDR1 LGHNA and CDR2 YSLEER. V lost 4 bases to trimming and J lost 8 bases; unmatched junction nucleotides: 8. CDR3 nucleotides: TGCGCCAGCAGCCCAAAACAGGGGATGAAGCCCCAGCATTTT. It specifies CASSPKQGMKPQHF.

This clonotype was observed a handful of times. The CDR3 DNA follows: TGCGCCAGCAGCCAAGGGGTCGGGGAGCTGTTTTTT. Translation: CASSQGVGELFF. The rearrangement joins TRBV4-1 to TRBJ2-2, with unresolved D. There are 12 residues in the CDR3. Trimming stripped 1 base from V and 7 bases from J, with 4 bases between. Looked up from germline, CDR1 is MGHRA and CDR2 is YSYEKL.

The chain employs TRBV20-1 and TRBJ2-3, with no clear D. Trimming cost V 4 bases and J 2 bases, with 4 bases left between them. Germline V gene data show CDR1 as DFQATT and CDR2 as SNEGSKA (reference sequence). The CDR3 runs to 11 residues. The CDR3 here is CSATYTDTQYF. The CDR3 region has the DNA TGCAGTGCTACCTACACAGATACGCAGTATTTT.

This chain connects TRBV15 to TRBJ2-3, with D possibly TRBD1 on 6 matching bases. This CDR3 region has 15 residues. Trimming took off 1 base at V and 8 bases at J, with 16 bases between the two ends. Germline V gene data show CDR1 as LNHNV and CDR2 as YYDKDF (reference sequence). CDR3 in amino acids: CATSRGGTSSGTQYF. CDR3 DNA: TGTGCCACCAGCAGAGGTGGGACATCATCAGGTACGCAGTATTTT.

The chain joins TRBV28 to TRBJ1-5; 9 bases are shared with TRBD1. The junction had 14 bases not matched to a gene; V was cut back by 2 bases and J by 6 bases. CDR3 length: 18 amino acids. Germline lookup yields CDR1 MDHEN and CDR2 SYDVKM. CDR3 sequence: CASSLLLGQGRWGQPQHF. The CDR3 DNA reads TGTGCCAGCAGTTTACTACTAGGACAGGGGCGGTGGGGTCAGCCCCAGCATTTT.

This chain joins TRBV4-2 and TRBJ2-1, with 8 bases fitting TRBD1. Germline V gives CDR1 LGHNA, CDR2 YNFKEQ. The CDR3 is made up of 16 amino acids. V trimming: 1 base; J trimming: 8 bases; junction bases outside the gene matches: 10. The CDR3 DNA sequence: TGTGCCAGCAGCCAAGTTTTCCAGGGGGCGCCGTATGAGCAGTTCTTC. Amino acid sequence: CASSQVFQGAPYEQFF.

The rearrangement uses TRBV12-3 or TRBV12-4 and TRBJ2-5; D is undetermined. The V end was cut by 6 bases, the J end by 2 bases, with 10 bases between. This CDR3 contains 13 residues. The CDR3 loop reads CASRDDGQETQYF. Written as DNA, the CDR3 is TGTGCCAGCAGAGACGATGGGCAAGAGACCCAGTACTTC.

The CDR3 bases are TGTGCCAGCAGCCAAGAAGATCTATGGCAGGGGAGGAATGAGCAGTTCTTC. As protein: CASSQEDLWQGRNEQFF. The chain carries TRBV3-1 and TRBJ2-1; D may match TRBD1 or TRBD2 (6 bases each). Trimming stripped 0 bases from V and 7 bases from J, with 19 bases between. Germline CDR1 and CDR2: LGHDT and YNNKEL (reference sequence). There are 17 residues in the CDR3.

The rearrangement joins TRBV5-1 to TRBJ1-2, with TRBD1 matching over 9 bases. The germline gives CDR1 SGHRS, CDR2 YFSETQ. This CDR3 spans 18 amino acids. V was pared by 4 bases and J by 3 bases, with 16 bases of the junction left unmatched. Here the CDR3 reads CASSRTTGGPSHYYGYTF. As DNA, the CDR3 is TGCGCCAGCAGCCGAACTACAGGGGGCCCCTCCCACTACTATGGCTACACCTTC.

In the case of this clonotype: One end of the junction is discordant with germline, which a read error may explain. The V and J genes are TRBV6-6 and TRBJ2-7; 11 nucleotides align to TRBD2. The CDR3 is 14 amino acids. The germline CDR1 and CDR2 sequences are MNHNY and SVGAGI (reference sequence). The CDR3 spells CASSSTSGVYGQYF. CDR3 coding DNA: TGTGCCAGCAGTTCGACTAGCGGGGTCTACGGGCAGTACTTC.

The CDR3 is CASSAGTGDRRYTF. As DNA, the CDR3 is TGCGCCAGCAGCGCCGGGACAGGGGATAGGCGCTACACCTTC. The chain joins TRBV4-3 to TRBJ1-2; 10 bases line up with TRBD1. This CDR3 region has 14 residues. With V trimmed by 5 bases and J by 9 bases, 9 bases remained unmatched. In germline, CDR1 is LGHNA, CDR2 YSLEER.

The V call is TRBV20-1, the J call TRBJ2-3, with D uncertain. This CDR3 comprises 13 residues. Trimming took 5 bases from V and 4 from J, leaving 13 bases between them. Germline assignment: CDR1 DFQATT and CDR2 SNEGSKA (reference sequence). The CDR3 sequence is CSAPSRQADTQYF. CDR3 coding DNA: TGCAGTGCTCCATCTCGCCAGGCAGATACGCAGTATTTT.

This clonotype was observed a few times. The chain links TRBV20-1 to TRBJ2-7; the D call may be TRBD1 or TRBD2 (5 bases each). Trimming pared 0 bases from V and 3 bases from J, leaving 12 bases between. CDR3 length: 14 amino acids. Per the germline V gene, CDR1 is DFQATT and CDR2 is SNEGSKA (reference sequence). CDR3 sequence: CSARDGTRLYEQYF. CDR3 nucleotides: TGCAGTGCTAGAGATGGGACGAGGCTCTACGAGCAGTACTTC.

V is TRBV4-3 and J is TRBJ1-1; D unclear. Germline CDR1 is LGHNA and CDR2 is YSLEER. This CDR3 is built from 16 residues. V was clipped by 0 bases and J by 0 bases, with 11 bases between them. This CDR3 reads CASSQDPHSMNTEAFF. Written as DNA, the CDR3 is TGCGCCAGCAGCCAAGATCCCCACAGTATGAACACTGAAGCTTTCTTT.

The V gene is TRBV3-1, the J gene TRBJ2-7, with TRBD1 identical over 7 bases. V lost 3 bases to trimming and J lost 2 bases; unmatched junction nucleotides: 4. The CDR3 sequence is 14 residues long. The germline CDR1 and CDR2 sequences are LGHDT and YNNKEL (reference sequence). The CDR3 coding sequence is TGTGCCAGCAGCCATAACAGGGGCGCCTACGAGCAGTACTTC. Encoded protein: CASSHNRGAYEQYF.

The gene calls are TRBV14 and TRBJ2-2, with D hard to call. CDR1 and CDR2 from the germline V gene are SGHDN and FVKESK. Trimming removed 3 bases from V and 2 bases from J, with 16 bases in between. This CDR3 is built from 17 residues. The CDR3 coding sequence is TGTGCCAGCAGCCAGGGCCCAGAAGGAACAAACACCGGGGAGCTGTTTTTT. This encodes CASSQGPEGTNTGELFF. Filled out from reference TRBV14 and TRBJ2-2, the complete variable domain reads EAGVTQFPSHSVIEKGQTVTLRCDPISGHDNLYWYRRVMGKEIKFLLHFVKESKQDESGMPNNRFLAERTGGTYSTLKVQPAELEDSGVYFCASSQGPEGTNTGELFFGEGSRLTVL.

J is TRBJ2-1 and V is TRBV25-1, with D possibly being TRBD1 (6 bases). V was cut by 2 bases and J by 8 bases, with 16 bases left in between. The CDR3 runs to 15 residues. Per the germline V gene, CDR1 is MGHDK and CDR2 is SYGVNS. The CDR3: CASSEDLRGRDEQFF. The CDR3 region has the DNA TGTGCCAGCAGTGAAGATCTAAGGGGGAGAGATGAGCAGTTCTTC.

This sequence joins TRBV20-1 and TRBJ2-7, with 11 nucleotides matching TRBD2. The CDR3 has 14 residues. Per the germline V gene, CDR1 is DFQATT and CDR2 is SNEGSKA (reference sequence). J was trimmed by 4 bases and V by 5 bases; bases with no gene match: 7. This chain's CDR3 is CSALTGTSGYEQYF. The CDR3 nucleotides read TGCAGTGCTCTCACCGGGACTAGCGGATACGAGCAGTACTTC.

The chain uses TRBV18 and TRBJ2-1; D remains unclear. The V end lost 5 bases, the J end lost 9 bases, and 11 bases lay between the germline ends. CDR3 length equals 12 residues. The germline gives CDR1 KGHSH, CDR2 LQKENI. CDR3 DNA: TGTGCCAGCTCATCGGAAGCACCTGAGCAGTTCTTC. Encoded protein: CASSSEAPEQFF.

This sequence joins TRBV5-1 and TRBJ2-1; maybe TRBD1 (6 bases). The germline V gene encodes CDR1 SGHRS and CDR2 YFSETQ. This CDR3 region has 15 residues. The V end lost 2 bases, the J end lost 10 bases, and 19 bases lay between the germline ends. The CDR3 protein is CASSLIRDNLREQFF. DNA for the CDR3: TGCGCCAGCAGCTTAATCCGGGACAACCTCCGCGAGCAGTTCTTC.

The rearrangement uses TRBV10-3 and TRBJ2-7; weak D call: TRBD2 (5 bases). The germline V and J ends were trimmed by 2 bases and 2 bases, with 16 bases remaining between them. The CDR3 has 16 amino acids. CDR1 and CDR2 from the germline V gene are ENHRY and SYGVKD. CDR3 protein: CAISELRLPATYEQYF. In DNA form, the CDR3 reads TGTGCCATCAGTGAGCTGAGACTACCGGCCACCTACGAGCAGTACTTC.

The chain carries TRBV20-1 and TRBJ2-7, with unresolved D. V lost 0 bases and J 3 bases, leaving 15 bases between the germline ends. The CDR3 is made up of 15 amino acids. The germline V gene has CDR1 DFQATT and CDR2 SNEGSKA (reference sequence). The CDR3 sequence: CSARDTKATDYEQYF. The CDR3 DNA follows: TGCAGTGCTAGAGATACTAAGGCGACGGACTACGAGCAGTACTTC.

V usage is TRBV3-1 and J usage is TRBJ2-5, with D uncertain. Trimming removed 3 bases at V and 1 base at J, with 9 bases between. This CDR3 is built from 14 residues. The germline CDR1 and CDR2 sequences are LGHDT and YNNKEL (reference sequence). The CDR3 protein is CASSQHAIQETQYF. DNA of the CDR3: TGTGCCAGCAGCCAGCATGCGATCCAAGAGACCCAGTACTTC.

This clonotype was counted between two and nine times. The gene calls are TRBV6-6 and TRBJ2-7; TRBD1 is a possible D gene (5 bases). Germline V gives CDR1 MNHNY, CDR2 SVGAGI (reference sequence). Trimming shortened V by 7 bases and J by 0 bases, and 10 bases separated the two germline ends. The CDR3 covers 13 residues. The DNA of the CDR3 is TGTGCCAGCAAGACAGATTACTCCTACGAGCAGTACTTC. This codes for CASKTDYSYEQYF.

The chain joins TRBV12-3 or TRBV12-4 to TRBJ2-1, with D unclear. There are 15 residues in the CDR3. Trimming shortened V by 5 bases and J by 1 base, and 12 bases separated the two germline ends. CDR3 sequence (DNA): TGTGCCAGCAGTCAAGGTCCAAATTCCTACAATGAGCAGTTCTTC. Amino acids: CASSQGPNSYNEQFF.

There are a few counts of this clonotype. The gene calls are TRBV9 and TRBJ2-5; weak D call: TRBD2 (5 bases). The germline V gene encodes CDR1 SGDLS and CDR2 YYNGEE. The CDR3 is made up of 15 amino acids. The germline V and J ends were trimmed by 0 bases and 1 base, with 10 bases remaining between them. The CDR3 DNA follows: TGTGCCAGCAGCGTAGGAGGTCGGGGCCAAGAGACCCAGTACTTC. As protein: CASSVGGRGQETQYF.

This clonotype was seen a few times. V usage is TRBV6-1 and J usage is TRBJ2-4, with TRBD1 as a possible D gene (8 bases). CDR1 and CDR2 from the germline V gene are MNHNS and SASEGT. Trimming pared 5 bases from V and 8 bases from J, leaving 10 bases between. The CDR3 extends over 12 amino acids. The CDR3, as DNA: TGTGCCAGCAGTACAGGGGGGGACATTCAGTACTTC. Translated: CASSTGGDIQYF.

The CDR3 DNA reads TGTGCCAGCAGTTACTCCTCGGGGGGGCAGGGTTACGAGCAGTACTTC. Translated, it gives CASSYSSGGQGYEQYF. The chain combines TRBV6-6 with TRBJ2-4; 8 nucleotides line up with TRBD2. The end of the DNA fits TRBJ2-7 better, so the J call may be wrong. This CDR3 has 16 amino acids. The germline CDR1 and CDR2 sequences are MNHNY and SVGAGI (reference sequence).